The source of this T cell receptor (beta chain) is a study of shared clonotypes between healthy human individuals. Study overall: Every donor yielded three CD4 naive, three CD4 memory, two CD8 naive and one CD8 memory plate.

Comments on this clone: Its antigen is not known.

Study-wide results and caveats: Donor clonotype sharing was expected to depend on sequencing depth.

Method: immunoSEQ multiplex PCR; TCRdb's copy keeps in-frame clones and lacks some. The sample has millions of clones; approximately 95% are singletons. This sequence was found in a man aged 18-30 years in good health. Some clones in this sample may be carry-over from other donors' samples. Sequencing was carried out using naive CD4+ T cells from PBMCs. This sample's subset: CD45RA+ positively selected.

This CDR3 reads CATSSGQRASADEQFF. CDR3 bases: TGTGCCACCAGCAGCGGTCAGCGGGCCTCAGCCGATGAGCAGTTCTTC. The genes are TRBV15 and TRBJ2-1; the D gene is possibly TRBD2 (6 bases). Looked up from germline, CDR1 is LNHNV and CDR2 is YYDKDF (reference sequence). This CDR3 region has 16 residues. V gave up 3 bases and J gave up 8 bases, with 20 bases separating them.